Listed here are 24 T cell receptor beta chains from one sample, sequenced in a study of shared clonotypes between healthy human individuals. Produced via immunoSEQ multiplex PCR; TCRdb's table is partial and in-frame only. The data hold approximately 500,000 clones, with around 79% observed a single time. The specimen sequenced was PBMCs. The receptor set was obtained from a middle-aged woman in good health. Some clones in this sample may be carry-over from other donors' samples.

The genes are TRBV10-3 and TRBJ2-7, with D tentatively TRBD2 (7 bases). V gave up 4 bases and J gave up 2 bases, with 15 bases separating them. The CDR3 is 15 residues long. Germline values: CDR1 ENHRY, CDR2 SYGVKD. The DNA of the CDR3 is TGTGCCATCAGTGGGGGGCTAGCGGACACCTACGAGCAGTACTTC. This codes for CAISGGLADTYEQYF.

The chain carries TRBV28 and TRBJ1-5, with 10 bases fitting TRBD1. This CDR3 has 14 amino acids. Germline V gene lookup returns CDR1 MDHEN and CDR2 SYDVKM. V gave up 6 bases and J gave up 7 bases; unmatched junction bases: 6. The CDR3 protein is CASRPGQGRQPQHF. DNA of the CDR3: TGTGCCAGCAGGCCGGGACAGGGGAGGCAGCCCCAGCATTTT.

As regards this clone: The sample holds other DNA sequences that translate to the same CDR3. This chain links TRBV6-5 with TRBJ2-5; D remains unclear. This CDR3 is 11 amino acids long. Germline V lookup: CDR1 MNHEY, CDR2 SVGAGI. V lost 2 bases and J lost 4, with 2 bases in between. Here the CDR3 reads CASSYGETQYF. The CDR3, as DNA: TGTGCCAGCAGTTACGGAGAGACCCAGTACTTC.

CDR3 region: CSAGGQNTGELFF. As DNA, the CDR3 is TGCAGCGCGGGGGGCCAGAACACCGGGGAGCTGTTTTTT. The chain recombines TRBV29-1 with TRBJ2-2, with a possible D match to TRBD2 (7 bases). V lost 7 bases, J lost 1 base, and 10 bases lay in between. This CDR3 is built from 13 residues. Per germline, CDR1 SQVTM and CDR2 ANQGSEA.

The DNA for the CDR3 is TGTGCCAGCAGCACCCACGGGGGGGGTTCCTATGGCTACACCTTC. Translated, it gives CASSTHGGGSYGYTF. The genes are TRBV7-2 and TRBJ1-2, with D possibly TRBD1 on 5 matching bases. The length of the CDR3 is 15 residues. Germline CDR1 reads SGHTA; CDR2 reads FQGNSA. The ends were cut back, 5 bases at V and 4 bases at J, with 17 bases in the middle.

The chain has TRBV27 and TRBJ1-6; a possible D gene is TRBD1 (5 bases). Germline V lookup: CDR1 MNHEY, CDR2 SMNVEV (reference sequence). The length of the CDR3 is 17 residues. The V end was cut by 2 bases, the J end by 4 bases, with 15 bases between. CDR3 in amino acids: CASSLMRGASYNSPLHF. CDR3 sequence (DNA): TGTGCCAGCAGTTTAATGAGGGGCGCGTCGTATAATTCACCCCTCCACTTT.

V usage is TRBV4-1 and J usage is TRBJ2-7, with TRBD1 identical over 8 bases. The CDR3 extends over 18 amino acids. Germline values: CDR1 MGHRA, CDR2 YSYEKL. The junction had 12 bases not matched to a gene; V was cut back by 0 bases and J by 2 bases. CDR3 in DNA: TGCGCCAGCAGCCAAGAAAATTTCTTACAGGGGGTGACCTACGAGCAGTACTTC. Translating it yields CASSQENFLQGVTYEQYF.

The rearrangement links TRBV11-3 to TRBJ2-1; TRBD2 matches 8 bases. V lost 3 bases to trimming and J lost 2 bases; unmatched junction nucleotides: 3. In germline, CDR1 is SGHNT, CDR2 YENEEA. The CDR3 contains 15 residues. The CDR3 DNA is TGTGCCAGCAGCTTGACGGGACTAGCCTACAATGAGCAGTTCTTC. Its translation is CASSLTGLAYNEQFF.

The rearrangement links TRBV28 to TRBJ1-4; 8 bases agree with TRBD1. Losses at the gene ends were 6 bases for V and 8 bases for J; bases not matched to a gene: 11. Germline V gives CDR1 MDHEN, CDR2 SYDVKM. The CDR3 covers 15 residues. In DNA, the CDR3 is TGTGCCAGCAGACCCTCCGGGACAGGTTTCGAAAAACTGTTTTTT. Translating it yields CASRPSGTGFEKLFF.

The chain links TRBV5-1 to TRBJ2-2; 11 bases line up with TRBD2. This CDR3 region has 15 residues. Germline V gene data show CDR1 as SGHRS and CDR2 as YFSETQ. Trimming removed 4 bases from V and 6 bases from J; junction bases left unmatched: 5. The DNA of the CDR3 is TGCGCCAGCAGCCTACTAGCGGGAGCGGCCGGGGAGCTGTTTTTT. Protein sequence: CASSLLAGAAGELFF.

The chain carries TRBV19 and TRBJ2-3; D could derive from TRBD1 or TRBD2 (5 bases each). The length of the CDR3 is 12 residues. Trimming shortened V by 0 bases and J by 8 bases, and 6 bases separated the two germline ends. Germline CDR1 reads LNHDA; CDR2 reads SQIVND (reference sequence). DNA for the CDR3: TGTGCCAGTAGTATAGAGGGGACTACGCAGTATTTT. It translates to CASSIEGTTQYF.

The chain links TRBV7-9 to TRBJ2-7, with D possibly TRBD2 on 6 matching bases. This CDR3 has 12 residues. The V gene lost 5 bases and the J gene lost 9 bases, with 14 bases spanning the gap. CDR1 SEHNR and CDR2 FQNEAQ come from the germline V gene (reference sequence). CDR3 residues: CASSPEGLGQYF. The CDR3 nucleotides read TGTGCCAGCAGCCCCGAGGGACTTGGGCAGTACTTC.

Sample share makes this clone medium-sized. The chain links TRBV28 to TRBJ2-2; D is unclear. This CDR3 contains 15 residues. Trimming removed 5 bases at V and 4 bases at J, with 14 bases between. CDR1 and CDR2 (germline): MDHEN, SYDVKM. Here the CDR3 DNA reads TGTGCCAGCAGTCTTCGGAAAGGGTCCACCGGGGAGCTGTTTTTT. It translates to CASSLRKGSTGELFF.

This chain uses TRBV4-1 with TRBJ2-1; D perhaps matches TRBD2 (5 bases). In germline, CDR1 is MGHRA, CDR2 YSYEKL. V was cut by 1 base and J by 9 bases, with 13 bases left in between. This CDR3 has 14 amino acids. The CDR3 spells CASSQAISEVEQFF. DNA of the CDR3: TGCGCCAGCAGCCAAGCGATTAGCGAGGTTGAGCAGTTCTTC.

The V call is TRBV29-1, the J call TRBJ2-3, with D perhaps TRBD1 or TRBD2 (6 bases each). This CDR3 has 12 residues. Germline CDR1 SQVTM, CDR2 ANQGSEA. The CDR3 loop is CGGRDHGDTQYF. In DNA form, the CDR3 reads TGCGGGGGGCGGGACCACGGAGATACGCAGTATTTT.

The CDR3 sequence: CASSHPGLAGGSYNEQFF. CDR3 sequence (DNA): TGCGCCAGCAGCCACCCCGGACTAGCGGGAGGATCGTACAATGAGCAGTTCTTC. This chain connects TRBV4-1 to TRBJ2-1, with 14 bases that match TRBD2. Germline CDR1 MGHRA, CDR2 YSYEKL. The CDR3 runs 18 residues. The V and J ends lost 3 bases and 4 bases, in that order; junction bases with no gene match: 8.

The chain carries TRBV5-4 and TRBJ1-3, with 8 bases matching TRBD1. The CDR3 extends over 16 amino acids. Trimming removed 0 bases from V and 4 bases from J; junction bases left unmatched: 6. Germline CDR1 is SGHNT and CDR2 is YYREEE (reference sequence). The CDR3 is CASSLAGTGPGNTIYF. Here the CDR3 DNA reads TGTGCCAGCAGCTTGGCCGGGACAGGCCCCGGAAACACCATATATTTT.

This clone was picked up a small number of times. J is TRBJ1-5 and V is TRBV19; D not resolved. Trimming removed 3 bases from V and 3 bases from J, with 9 bases in between. The germline V gene has CDR1 LNHDA and CDR2 SQIVND (reference sequence). This CDR3 has 14 amino acids. CDR3 region: CASSISTYNQPQHF. The CDR3, as DNA: TGTGCCAGTAGTATTTCCACCTACAATCAGCCCCAGCATTTT.

V usage is TRBV1 and J usage is TRBJ2-1; TRBD1, the table's D call, was not compared with the DNA. TRBV1 is annotated as a pseudogene. This CDR3 has 16 residues. CDR3 coding DNA: TGCACCAGCAGCCAAGATCGGCAGGGATCGAACAATGAGCAGTTCTTC. As protein: CTSSQDRQGSNNEQFF.

The sample holds many counts of this clone. The J gene is TRBJ2-7, the V gene TRBV11-3, with D possibly being TRBD2 (6 bases). V lost 8 bases, J lost 5 bases, and 13 bases lay in between. CDR1 and CDR2 (germline): SGHNT, YENEEA. The CDR3 runs to 12 residues. CDR3 loop: CASSGVEHEQYF. The CDR3 DNA sequence: TGTGCCAGCTCGGGGGTCGAACACGAGCAGTACTTC. The whole variable domain, remainder taken from reference TRBV11-3 and TRBJ2-7, is EAGVVQSPRYKIIEKKQPVAFWCNPISGHNTLYWYLQNLGQGPELLIRYENEEAVDDSQLPKDRFSAERLKGVDSTLKIQPAELGDSAVYLCASSGVEHEQYFGPGTRLTVT.

The chain combines TRBV10-3 with TRBJ2-7; 7 bases map to TRBD2. This CDR3 spans 12 amino acids. Germline V gene sequence: CDR1 ENHRY, CDR2 SYGVKD. The ends lost 2 bases at V and 5 bases at J; junction bases unmatched: 0. Here the CDR3 DNA reads TGTGCCATCAGTGAGCGGGAGGACGAGCAGTACTTC. It encodes CAISEREDEQYF.

This chain uses TRBV30 with TRBJ1-2; TRBD1 matches at 9 bases. V gave up 3 bases and J gave up 6 bases; unmatched junction bases: 2. Per the germline V gene, CDR1 is GTSNPN and CDR2 is SVGIG (reference sequence). This CDR3 has 12 residues. CDR3 protein: CAWRGTGNGYTF. The CDR3 nucleotides are TGTGCCTGGAGGGGGACAGGGAATGGCTACACCTTC.

This chain uses TRBV2 with TRBJ2-1; D may be TRBD1 or TRBD2 (5 bases each). There are 15 residues in the CDR3. V gave up 3 bases and J gave up 9 bases, with 18 bases separating them. Germline V gene lookup returns CDR1 SNHLY and CDR2 FYNNEI. The CDR3 DNA is TGTGCCAGCAGTGAGCTGGTACTAGTCCAGGGTGAGCAGTTCTTC. The encoded protein is CASSELVLVQGEQFF.

Details on this clone: Given a far larger clone just one base away, this is likely a sequencing read error. This sample also contains other DNA sequences that code for the same CDR3. V usage is TRBV27 and J usage is TRBJ2-4; 9 bases match TRBD1. The CDR3 totals 17 residues. With 5 bases clipped from V and 3 bases from J, the junction kept 11 bases outside the gene matches. CDR1 is MNHEY, CDR2 SMNVEV, per germline (reference sequence). The CDR3 is CASSPRDREVVKNIQYF. The CDR3, as DNA: TGTGCCAGCAGTCCCCGGGACAGGGAGGTTGTCAAAAACATTCAGTACTTC.